This TCR beta chain was recovered during a study of blood T cell repertoires in COVID-19. Sequencing used immunoSEQ multiplex PCR; TCRdb keeps in-frame clones, though not all of them. The data hold about 200,000 clones, with more than 75% observed a single time. Sequencing was done on a sample of peripheral blood. This clonotype originated in a man between 35 and 55 years old with active or convalescent COVID-19.

The CDR3 nucleotides read TGCGCCAGCAGCTTGGGGGAGGGCGGCTACACCTTC. This sequence encodes CASSLGEGGYTF. This chain uses TRBV5-1 with TRBJ1-2; D call uncertain. V gave up 0 bases and J gave up 8 bases, with 8 bases separating them. CDR1 is SGHRS and CDR2 is YFSETQ in the germline V gene. This CDR3 comprises 12 residues. Looking up the rest from reference TRBV5-1 and TRBJ1-2 gives the full variable domain: KAGVTQTPRYLIKTRGQQVTLSCSPISGHRSVSWYQQTPGQGLQFLFEYFSETQRNKGNFPGRFSGRQFSNSRSEMNVSTLELGDSALYLCASSLGEGGYTFGSGTRLTVV.